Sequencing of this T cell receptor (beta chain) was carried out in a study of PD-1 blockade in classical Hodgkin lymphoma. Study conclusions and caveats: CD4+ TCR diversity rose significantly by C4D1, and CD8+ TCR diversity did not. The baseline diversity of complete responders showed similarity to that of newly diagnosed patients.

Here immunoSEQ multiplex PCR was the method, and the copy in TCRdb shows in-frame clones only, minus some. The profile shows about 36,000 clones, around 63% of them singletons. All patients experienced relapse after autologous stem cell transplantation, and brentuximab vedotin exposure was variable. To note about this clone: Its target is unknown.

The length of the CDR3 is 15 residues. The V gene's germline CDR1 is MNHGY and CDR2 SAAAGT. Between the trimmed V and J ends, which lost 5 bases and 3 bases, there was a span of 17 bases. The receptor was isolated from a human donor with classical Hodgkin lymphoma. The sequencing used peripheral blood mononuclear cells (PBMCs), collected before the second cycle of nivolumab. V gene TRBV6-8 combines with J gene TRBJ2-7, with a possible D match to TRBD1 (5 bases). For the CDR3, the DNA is TGTGCCAGCAGTCCTTCCGACAGTTCGTTCTACGAGCAGTACTTC. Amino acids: CASSPSDSSFYEQYF.